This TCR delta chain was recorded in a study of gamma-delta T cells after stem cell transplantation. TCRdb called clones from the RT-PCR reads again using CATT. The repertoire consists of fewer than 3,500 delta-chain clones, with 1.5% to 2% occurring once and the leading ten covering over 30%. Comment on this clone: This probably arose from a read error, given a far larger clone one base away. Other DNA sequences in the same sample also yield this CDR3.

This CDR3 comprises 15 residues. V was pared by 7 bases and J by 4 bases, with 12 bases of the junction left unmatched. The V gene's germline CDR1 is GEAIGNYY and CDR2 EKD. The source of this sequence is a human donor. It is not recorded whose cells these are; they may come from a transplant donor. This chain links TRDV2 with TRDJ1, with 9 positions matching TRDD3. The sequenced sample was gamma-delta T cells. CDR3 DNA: TGTGCCTGCTTTTCTCTGGGGGATTTCGGCGATAAACTCATCTTT. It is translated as CACFSLGDFGDKLIF.